The 23 T cell receptor beta chains in this list originate from one sample, sequenced in a study of cytomegalovirus exposure and HLA in healthy donors. The assay was immunoSEQ multiplex PCR, and TCRdb's table has in-frame clones only and misses some. The table has approximately 160,000 clones, roughly nine tenths seen once. Specimen: PBMCs. These receptors were taken from a young woman in good health and CMV-seropositive.

Worth noting for this clone: Additional DNA sequences in this sample encode the identical CDR3. The chain carries TRBV18 and TRBJ1-5, with D maybe TRBD1 (6 bases). The germline CDR1 and CDR2 sequences are KGHSH and LQKENI. Trimming pared 3 bases from V and 4 bases from J, leaving 7 bases between. The length of the CDR3 is 13 residues. CDR3 sequence reads: CASSPDRNQPQHF. In nucleotides, the CDR3 is TGTGCCAGCTCACCGGACAGAAATCAGCCCCAGCATTTT.

The gene calls are TRBV15 and TRBJ2-5; no definite D call. Germline V gives CDR1 LNHNV, CDR2 YYDKDF (reference sequence). The CDR3 covers 13 residues. V lost 1 base, J lost 5 bases, and 8 bases lay in between. The CDR3 DNA reads as TGTGCCACCAGCAGAGTAAAGACTGAGACCCAGTACTTC. It codes for CATSRVKTETQYF.

CDR3 sequence reads: CASSHVIDSLYGYTF. In nucleotides, the CDR3 is TGTGCCAGCAGCCACGTTATCGACAGCCTCTATGGCTACACCTTC. The chain uses TRBV5-4 and TRBJ1-2, with D possibly matching TRBD1 (5 bases). Deletions cut 4 bases from V and 4 bases from J, with 17 bases between. There are 15 residues in the CDR3. The germline gives CDR1 SGHNT, CDR2 YYREEE (reference sequence).

The rearrangement joins TRBV5-4 to TRBJ2-1; D is ambiguous. Trimming took 5 bases from V and 4 from J, leaving 13 bases between them. Per germline, CDR1 SGHNT and CDR2 YYREEE (reference sequence). CDR3 length: 14 residues. The CDR3 loop reads CASRKWSVYNEQFF. Written as DNA, the CDR3 is TGTGCCAGCAGAAAATGGTCAGTGTACAATGAGCAGTTCTTC.

The chain combines TRBV6-4 with TRBJ1-2; D remains unclear. The CDR3 runs to 13 residues. Trimming left V 3 bases short and J 4 bases short, with 9 bases between. In germline, CDR1 is MRHNA, CDR2 SNTAGT. The CDR3 region has the DNA TGTGCCAGCAGTGAGTCTCCCGGCTATGGCTACACCTTC. Encoded protein: CASSESPGYGYTF.

The chain links TRBV25-1 to TRBJ1-1, with D possibly TRBD1 on 6 matching bases. Germline lookup yields CDR1 MGHDK and CDR2 SYGVNS. Trimming stripped 4 bases from V and 5 bases from J, with 17 bases between. There are 15 residues in the CDR3. In nucleotides, the CDR3 is TGTGCCAGCAGTGGATTGGGGGGGCGCAGGACTGAAGCTTTCTTT. It specifies CASSGLGGRRTEAFF.

The table lists this clone with a few counts. The CDR3 loop is CASSTRLKTQYF. In DNA, the CDR3 is TGTGCCAGCAGCACGAGACTGAAGACCCAGTACTTC. This sequence joins TRBV7-2 and TRBJ2-5, with no clear D. CDR1 and CDR2 (germline): SGHTA, FQGNSA. Trimming stripped 5 bases from V and 6 bases from J, with 10 bases between. The CDR3 length is 12 residues.

About this clone itself: The sample has other DNA sequences that encode this CDR3 too. The chain couples TRBV7-2 to TRBJ2-7; D is uncertain. CDR3 length equals 12 residues. Looked up from germline, CDR1 is SGHTA and CDR2 is FQGNSA. Trimming shortened V by 5 bases and J by 0 bases, and 5 bases separated the two germline ends. The CDR3 DNA follows: TGTGCCAGCAGCCGTAGCTCCTACGAGCAGTACTTC. Translating gives CASSRSSYEQYF.

The chain employs TRBV5-4 and TRBJ2-3; 8 bases are a match to TRBD2. The CDR3 runs to 16 residues. Trimming removed 4 bases from V and 6 bases from J; junction bases left unmatched: 13. Germline V gene lookup returns CDR1 SGHNT and CDR2 YYREEE (reference sequence). The CDR3 here is CASSPGLAGRVDTQYF. CDR3 in DNA: TGTGCCAGCAGCCCCGGGTTAGCGGGGCGGGTGGATACGCAGTATTTT.

This clone was recorded only once. V gene TRBV5-1 combines with J gene TRBJ2-1, with D possibly being TRBD2 (5 bases). The ends were cut back, 1 base at V and 0 bases at J, with 8 bases in the middle. CDR1 is SGHRS and CDR2 is YFSETQ in the germline V gene. The CDR3 loop spans 15 amino acids. The CDR3 loop reads CASSLIEGSYNEQFF. The CDR3 DNA reads TGCGCCAGCAGCTTGATTGAGGGCTCCTACAATGAGCAGTTCTTC.

The chain couples TRBV19 to TRBJ2-2; a possible D gene is TRBD2 (5 bases). Between the trimmed V and J ends, which lost 7 bases and 3 bases, there was a span of 6 bases. The CDR3 runs 12 residues. Germline CDR1 LNHDA, CDR2 SQIVND (reference sequence). In nucleotides, the CDR3 is TGTGCCAGTACGAGGGACACCGGGGAGCTGTTTTTT. Protein sequence: CASTRDTGELFF.

This chain joins TRBV10-3 and TRBJ1-2; 10 bases are a match to TRBD1. Losses at the gene ends were 10 bases for V and 4 bases for J; bases not matched to a gene: 9. Germline assignment: CDR1 ENHRY and CDR2 SYGVKD. The CDR3 runs to 14 residues. The CDR3 sequence is CATLDRGQFYGYTF. DNA for the CDR3: TGTGCCACCCTCGACAGGGGGCAATTCTATGGCTACACCTTC.

The chain is built from TRBV6-6 and TRBJ2-5; TRBD2 matches at 7 bases. Germline loops: CDR1 MNHNY, CDR2 SVGAGI (reference sequence). Trimming removed 6 bases from V and 9 bases from J; junction bases left unmatched: 7. This CDR3 is built from 12 residues. The CDR3 sequence: CASSPEGGAQYF. Written as DNA, the CDR3 is TGTGCCAGCAGCCCAGAGGGAGGGGCCCAGTACTTC.

V is TRBV29-1 and J is TRBJ1-2; TRBD1 agrees at 8 bases. Germline V CDR1 and CDR2: SQVTM, ANQGSEA. The CDR3 has 14 residues. Trimming removed 1 base from V and 7 bases from J; junction bases left unmatched: 8. The CDR3 protein is CSVEGTGSGLGYTF. The CDR3 bases are TGCAGCGTTGAAGGGACAGGGTCGGGGCTTGGCTACACCTTC.

This chain connects TRBV6-1 to TRBJ1-5, with a weak D call TRBD1 (6 bases). CDR3 length: 15 residues. CDR1 and CDR2 from the germline V gene are MNHNS and SASEGT. Trimming cost V 4 bases and J 0 bases, with 10 bases left between them. CDR3 nucleotides: TGTGCCAGCAGTGCCCACAGGGATAGCAATCAGCCCCAGCATTTT. Protein: CASSAHRDSNQPQHF.

The chain uses TRBV19 and TRBJ1-5; D possibly corresponds to TRBD1 (6 bases). The V end lost 2 bases, the J end lost 7 bases, and 12 bases lay between the germline ends. Per the germline V gene, CDR1 is LNHDA and CDR2 is SQIVND (reference sequence). The CDR3 spans 14 residues. CDR3 in amino acids: CASSITGRNQPQHF. The CDR3 bases are TGTGCCAGTAGTATAACAGGGAGAAACCAGCCCCAGCATTTT.

The chain links TRBV5-5 to TRBJ1-2; 8 nucleotides match TRBD1. Germline loops: CDR1 SGHKS, CDR2 YYEKEE (reference sequence). The CDR3 is 15 residues long. After removal of 0 bases from V and 2 bases from J, the junction contained 3 bases not matched to a gene. The chain's CDR3 is CASSLGWTGNYGYTF. CDR3 DNA: TGTGCCAGCAGCTTGGGGTGGACAGGGAACTATGGCTACACCTTC.

CDR3 sequence reads: CAWSSNGPAKNIQYF. In DNA, the CDR3 is TGTGCCTGGAGTTCTAATGGGCCTGCCAAAAACATTCAGTACTTC. V usage is TRBV30 and J usage is TRBJ2-4; no definite D call. The CDR3 has 15 residues. Germline loops: CDR1 GTSNPN, CDR2 SVGIG (reference sequence). V gave up 2 bases and J gave up 1 base, with 12 bases separating them. The variable domain in full, completed from reference TRBV30 and TRBJ2-4, reads SQTIHQWPATLVQPVGSPLSLECTVEGTSNPNLYWYRQAAGRGLQLLFYSVGIGQISSEVPQNLSASRPQDRQFILSSKKLLLSDSGFYLCAWSSNGPAKNIQYFGAGTRLSVL.

The CDR3 bases are TGTGCCAGCTCACCCTTCGAGCCAGGGGGAAGGAATCAGCCCCAGCATTTT. Protein: CASSPFEPGGRNQPQHF. The chain has TRBV18 and TRBJ1-5; 7 nucleotides agree with TRBD1. This CDR3 has 17 amino acids. V lost 3 bases to trimming and J lost 4 bases; unmatched junction nucleotides: 12. Looked up from germline, CDR1 is KGHSH and CDR2 is LQKENI.

This clone has just a few counts. This sequence joins TRBV2 and TRBJ1-5, with a tentative D call TRBD1 (5 bases). The CDR3 is 13 amino acids. Germline V gene sequence: CDR1 SNHLY, CDR2 FYNNEI. With 6 bases removed from V and 3 bases from J, the gap between germline ends came to 9 bases. CDR3 amino acids: CASRRQTNQPQHF. DNA of the CDR3: TGTGCCAGCAGGAGACAGACCAATCAGCCCCAGCATTTT.

The chain is built from TRBV4-1 and TRBJ2-5, with 9 bases that match TRBD2. Germline loops: CDR1 MGHRA, CDR2 YSYEKL. The junction had 14 bases not matched to a gene; V was cut back by 2 bases and J by 1 base. There are 19 residues in the CDR3. CDR3 region: CASSQPPWERGASQETQYF. The CDR3 coding sequence is TGCGCCAGCAGCCAACCCCCTTGGGAGCGGGGGGCCTCCCAAGAGACCCAGTACTTC.

This clone was detected once. The CDR3 loop is CASSLAQINSPLHF. CDR3 nucleotide sequence: TGTGCCAGCAGCCTAGCACAGATTAATTCACCCCTCCACTTT. V is TRBV6-6 and J is TRBJ1-6; no firm D call. V gave up 6 bases and J gave up 6 bases, with 12 bases separating them. The CDR3 runs to 14 residues. Germline loops: CDR1 MNHNY, CDR2 SVGAGI (reference sequence).

The sample holds one count of this clone. The CDR3 spells CASSWDRDDYEQYF. CDR3 DNA sequence: TGTGCCAGCAGTTGGGACAGGGATGACTACGAGCAGTACTTC. The chain couples TRBV28 to TRBJ2-7, with 9 bases fitting TRBD1. CDR1 and CDR2 (germline): MDHEN, SYDVKM. The CDR3 is made up of 14 amino acids. Germline trimming cut 4 bases from V and 3 bases from J; bases unmatched to any gene: 4.